This TCR beta chain was retrieved from a study of cytomegalovirus exposure and HLA in healthy donors. There are 14 residues in the CDR3. The V gene's germline CDR1 is MDHEN and CDR2 SYDVKM. V lost 4 bases and J lost 3; bases outside the gene matches: 6. Profiled with immunoSEQ multiplex PCR; TCRdb holds only in-frame clones, not every one. The sample lists tens of thousands of clones, approximately 94% occurring once. Notes on the study in general: Overall, approximately 180 TCR beta chains were annotated as cytomegalovirus-associated. In vitro checks showed that a few CMV-associated chains really do target CMV antigens.

Notes on this clone: No antigen is known for it.

The roughly 120-subject validation cohort, separate from the 666-subject first cohort, included the donors. The rearrangement uses TRBV28 and TRBJ2-7; 7 bases are shared with TRBD2. The sample consisted of PBMCs. The source is a man aged 18 to 29 in good health and CMV-seropositive. CDR3 in DNA: TGTGCCAGCAGTTGGGTAAGCGGGGACTACGAGCAGTACTTC. Amino acid sequence: CASSWVSGDYEQYF.